A single sample gave rise to the 12 T cell receptor beta chains below, sequenced in a study of patients and donors after allogeneic stem cell transplantation. TCRdb re-analysed the RT-PCR reads in MiXCR, keeping a single row per CDR3 protein. The data contain 900,000 to 1,000,000 distinct CDR3 sequences, roughly 18% of them singletons. The material sequenced was blood, either unsorted or a sorted T cell fraction (not recorded which). The receptors shown here come from a human donor who was either an allogeneic HSCT recipient or a stem cell or donor lymphocyte infusion donor (not recorded which). It is not recorded whose cells these are; they may come from a transplant donor.

The chain recombines TRBV18 with TRBJ2-7; D call uncertain. V dropped 1 base and J dropped 2 bases, with 12 bases sitting between them. The CDR3 extends over 15 amino acids. Germline V gene sequence: CDR1 KGHSH, CDR2 LQKENI. The CDR3 protein is CASSPLGVRTYEQYF. The DNA for the CDR3 is TGTGCCAGCTCACCACTGGGCGTCAGAACCTACGAGCAGTACTTC.

V and J are TRBV20-1 and TRBJ2-3; the D gene is possibly TRBD2 (6 bases). V lost 6 bases, J lost 2 bases, and 18 bases lay in between. Looked up from germline, CDR1 is DFQATT and CDR2 is SNEGSKA (reference sequence). The CDR3 consists of 15 residues. DNA of the CDR3: TGCAGTGCCACGACTAGACTTAACTTCACAGATACGCAGTATTTT. Translating it yields CSATTRLNFTDTQYF.

The J gene is TRBJ2-1, the V gene TRBV3-1; no reliable D call. Trimming removed 0 bases at V and 8 bases at J, with 5 bases between. This CDR3 has 12 residues. CDR1 is LGHDT and CDR2 is YNNKEL in the germline V gene (reference sequence). The CDR3 reads CASSQDVYEQFF. DNA for the CDR3: TGTGCCAGCAGCCAAGACGTCTATGAGCAGTTCTTC.

The table lists this clonotype with many counts. The junction departs from germline at one end; a sequencing error may be responsible. This chain links TRBV3-1 with TRBJ2-7; D possibly corresponds to TRBD2 (5 bases). The CDR3 runs 15 residues. Per the germline V gene, CDR1 is LGHDT and CDR2 is YNNKEL (reference sequence). The CDR3 loop reads CASTQALGSQYEQYF. CDR3 coding DNA: TGTGCCAGCACCCAAGCCTTAGGGAGTCAATACGAGCAGTACTTC.

This clonotype showed up just a few times. V and J are TRBV9 and TRBJ2-3, with 9 bases identical to TRBD2. V was pared by 1 base and J by 2 bases, with 5 bases of the junction left unmatched. Germline V gene lookup returns CDR1 SGDLS and CDR2 YYNGEE. There are 16 residues in the CDR3. CDR3 bases: TGTGCCAGCAGCGTAAGGCGGGAGGGCCCCACAGATACGCAGTATTTT. Amino acids: CASSVRREGPTDTQYF. Using reference TRBV9 and TRBJ2-3 for the parts outside the CDR3, the full variable domain is DSGVTQTPKHLITATGQRVTLRCSPRSGDLSVYWYQQSLDQGLQFLIQYYNGEERAKGNILERFSAQQFPDLHSELNLSSLELGDSALYFCASSVRREGPTDTQYFGPGTRLTVL.

Comments on this clonotype: The junction and the germline gene differ at one end; a read error may be behind it. The chain combines TRBV20-1 with TRBJ2-5, with TRBD2 identical over 7 bases. Germline CDR1 and CDR2: DFQATT and SNEGSKA (reference sequence). The CDR3 runs to 15 residues. CDR3 in DNA: TGCGGTGCTAGAGATGGGGGACCGGGAGGTGAGACCCAGTACTTC. It is translated as CGARDGGPGGETQYF.

This clonotype was seen a handful of times. The genes are TRBV29-1 and TRBJ1-1; 7 bases match TRBD1. V gave up 6 bases and J gave up 0 bases; unmatched junction bases: 7. The germline CDR1 and CDR2 sequences are SQVTM and ANQGSEA. This CDR3 region has 14 residues. In DNA form, the CDR3 reads TGCAGCGTGACCTCAGGGGGAATGAACACTGAAGCTTTCTTT. This codes for CSVTSGGMNTEAFF.

V gene TRBV30 combines with J gene TRBJ2-2; tentatively, D is TRBD1 or TRBD2 (5 bases each). The CDR3 loop spans 16 amino acids. With 0 bases removed from V and 1 base from J, the gap between germline ends came to 12 bases. Germline CDR1 is GTSNPN and CDR2 is SVGIG (reference sequence). CDR3: CAWSVPSGQNTGELFF. The CDR3 DNA follows: TGTGCCTGGAGTGTACCATCGGGGCAGAACACCGGGGAGCTGTTTTTT.

This clonotype was counted only a few times. This chain uses TRBV4-3 with TRBJ2-7; D may be TRBD2 (5 bases). CDR1 is LGHNA, CDR2 YSLEER, per germline. The CDR3 runs 15 residues. V lost 2 bases, J lost 1 base, and 12 bases lay in between. The CDR3 is CASSQLYGNSYEQYF. The CDR3 DNA follows: TGCGCCAGCAGCCAATTATACGGGAATTCCTACGAGCAGTACTTC.

This clonotype was counted between two and nine times. The gene calls are TRBV9 and TRBJ2-7; tentative D call: TRBD2 (5 bases). V lost 0 bases, J lost 2 bases, and 15 bases lay in between. Germline V gene sequence: CDR1 SGDLS, CDR2 YYNGEE. CDR3 length: 16 residues. The CDR3 region is CASSVVRLADTYEQYF. For the CDR3, the DNA is TGTGCCAGCAGCGTAGTAAGGCTAGCCGATACCTACGAGCAGTACTTC.

The CDR3 region is CASSYSGHLYEQYF. CDR3 bases: TGTGCCAGCAGTTACTCGGGACACCTCTACGAGCAGTACTTC. This chain joins TRBV6-2 or TRBV6-3 and TRBJ2-7; TRBD1 is a possible D gene (6 bases). Looked up from germline, CDR1 is MNHEY and CDR2 is SVGEGT. The CDR3 spans 14 residues. The ends were cut back, 0 bases at V and 3 bases at J, with 9 bases in the middle.

The genes are TRBV12-3 or TRBV12-4 and TRBJ2-7, with 7 bases matching TRBD1. With V trimmed by 5 bases and J by 6 bases, 13 bases remained unmatched. There are 15 residues in the CDR3. The CDR3 DNA sequence: TGTGCCAGCAGTCTCGACCGGGACAGCTGGTCCGAGCAGTACTTC. Amino acids: CASSLDRDSWSEQYF.